Listed here are 10 T cell receptor beta chains from one sample, sequenced in a study of shared clonotypes between healthy human individuals. Some clones are missing from TCRdb's copy, which holds only in-frame ones; the method was immunoSEQ multiplex PCR. The sample carries 1.6 million or so clones, roughly 97% recorded once. Source material: naive CD4+ T cells sorted from blood. Noted subset: CD45RA+ positively selected. These receptors were taken from a man younger than 40 in good health.

The chain uses TRBV28 and TRBJ2-4; tentative D call: TRBD2 (5 bases). In germline, CDR1 is MDHEN, CDR2 SYDVKM. With 5 bases removed from V and 1 base from J, the gap between germline ends came to 12 bases. The CDR3 is 15 residues long. This CDR3 reads CASSTTGLAKNIQYF. CDR3 coding DNA: TGTGCCAGCAGTACAACGGGGTTGGCCAAAAACATTCAGTACTTC.

The chain recombines TRBV5-4 with TRBJ2-2; 9 bases map to TRBD1. The CDR3 covers 14 residues. Losses at the gene ends were 3 bases for V and 6 bases for J; bases not matched to a gene: 3. Looked up from germline, CDR1 is SGHNT and CDR2 is YYREEE (reference sequence). CDR3 in amino acids: CASSSGQGPGELFF. DNA for the CDR3: TGTGCCAGCAGCTCGGGACAGGGTCCCGGGGAGCTGTTTTTT.

CDR3 nucleotide sequence: TGTGCCAGCAGTGGGTTCATGATAACTAATGAAAAACTGTTTTTT. It specifies CASSGFMITNEKLFF. The chain combines TRBV6-1 with TRBJ1-4; D gene ambiguous. Deletions cut 4 bases from V and 1 base from J, with 10 bases between. CDR1 is MNHNS and CDR2 is SASEGT in the germline V gene. CDR3 length: 15 residues.

V and J are TRBV5-5 and TRBJ2-2; unclear D gene. CDR3 length: 15 amino acids. V was shortened by 4 bases and J by 3 bases, with 13 bases between the two germline ends. Germline CDR1 SGHKS, CDR2 YYEKEE (reference sequence). DNA for the CDR3: TGTGCCAGCAGCCGTCTTGAGAGCGACACCGGGGAGCTGTTTTTT. Protein: CASSRLESDTGELFF.

The chain combines TRBV20-1 with TRBJ2-7; no clear D. The CDR3 extends over 11 amino acids. V was cut by 1 base and J by 9 bases, with 10 bases left in between. Germline V CDR1 and CDR2: DFQATT, SNEGSKA (reference sequence). The CDR3 nucleotides are TGCAGTGCTAGAGCAGTGGATAGGCAGTACTTC. Encoded protein: CSARAVDRQYF.

The rearrangement links TRBV6-1 to TRBJ1-2, with D uncertain. The germline V gene encodes CDR1 MNHNS and CDR2 SASEGT. The CDR3 spans 15 residues. V lost 4 bases and J lost 1, with 13 bases in between. DNA of the CDR3: TGTGCCAGCAGTGCTCAGGTCGGCTATAACTATGGCTACACCTTC. Translated, it gives CASSAQVGYNYGYTF.

The chain is built from TRBV5-1 and TRBJ2-1; D gene uncertain. The CDR3 has 17 amino acids. Deletions cut 0 bases from V and 0 bases from J, with 13 bases between. Germline values: CDR1 SGHRS, CDR2 YFSETQ. The CDR3 here is CASSLAGLRSSYNEQFF. The CDR3 coding sequence is TGCGCCAGCAGCTTGGCCGGCCTGCGCAGCTCCTACAATGAGCAGTTCTTC.

This chain uses TRBV11-3 with TRBJ2-1; tentatively, D is TRBD1 (5 bases). The length of the CDR3 is 15 residues. The germline CDR1 and CDR2 sequences are SGHNT and YENEEA. Trimming took off 5 bases at V and 5 bases at J, with 16 bases between the two ends. The CDR3, as DNA: TGTGCCAGCAGCCCCGGACAAAATAACGACAATGAGCAGTTCTTC. It specifies CASSPGQNNDNEQFF.

A remark on this clone: Additional DNA sequences in this sample encode the identical CDR3. The rearrangement uses TRBV6-5 and TRBJ2-7; D call uncertain. The germline V gene has CDR1 MNHEY and CDR2 SVGAGI. This CDR3 is built from 11 residues. The germline V and J ends were trimmed by 5 bases and 4 bases, with 6 bases remaining between them. This CDR3 reads CASSRNYEQYF. Here the CDR3 DNA reads TGTGCCAGCAGTCGAAATTACGAGCAGTACTTC.

This chain joins TRBV5-4 and TRBJ2-2; no clear D. The CDR3 has 14 residues. Looked up from germline, CDR1 is SGHNT and CDR2 is YYREEE (reference sequence). Trimming left V 2 bases short and J 3 bases short, with 8 bases between. The CDR3 here is CASSLSTDTGELFF. The CDR3 coding sequence is TGTGCCAGCAGCTTATCGACTGACACCGGGGAGCTGTTTTTT.